These T cell receptor beta chains were read from a single sample in a study of blood T cell repertoires in COVID-19. The data were produced by immunoSEQ multiplex PCR, yet TCRdb's version contains in-frame clones alone and is incomplete. The repertoire has about 280,000 clones, approximately 81% of them found once; the top ten carry 2% to 3%. The source material was PBMCs or T cells enriched from blood (not recorded which). These receptors were obtained from a woman between 50 and 59 years old who had recovered from COVID-19. Both conserved end residues are part of each CDR3. Fields, in order: J gene, V gene, CDR3 protein.

>TRBJ2-6|TRBV7-9
CASSPSANVLTF
>TRBJ1-6|TRBV30
CAWSLRGRISPLHF
>TRBJ1-6|TRBV15
CATSKTGGPLHF
>TRBJ2-7|TRBV2
CASSLAGGFNEQYF
>TRBJ2-2|TRBV19
CASSIDLQVNTGELFF
>TRBJ1-1|TRBV9
CASSLGLQGGEAFF
>TRBJ1-2|TRBV2
CASSPRQDYGYTF
>TRBJ2-5|TRBV10-1
CASSESLASETQYF
>TRBJ1-6|TRBV7-7
CASSWDRGTGRRYNSPLHF
>TRBJ2-2|TRBV5-1
CASSFWTDANTGELFF
>TRBJ2-5|TRBV19
CASSNGQASRGETQYF
>TRBJ1-6|TRBV6-5
CASTLWDRENSPLHF
>TRBJ1-1|TRBV19
CASSSRSNTEAFF